This TCR beta chain was captured by sequencing in a study of CD8+ T cells in alopecia areata. For the study at large: Each of the treated patients was given oral tofacitinib, 5 to 10 mg twice daily, for moderate-to-severe alopecia areata. The study, taken as a whole, reports: Sharing of TCRs across patients appeared less clear than in mice, possibly for HLA-related reasons. With tofacitinib ongoing, many expanded lesional clones persisted in both scalp and blood.

Once RNA had been extracted, it was reverse transcribed into cDNA to act as the sequencing template. Repertoires were generated with immunoSEQ multiplex PCR, while TCRdb's copy carries only in-frame clones and drops some. The sample has under 95,000 clones, 70% to 80% seen once. Notes on this clone: The target antigen is unknown.

The CDR3 contains 16 residues. V was pared by 5 bases and J by 0 bases, with 6 bases of the junction left unmatched. CDR1 and CDR2 from the germline V gene are SGHTA and FQGNSA. Treatment described: oral pan-JAK inhibitor, 5-10 mg twice daily. PBMCs provided sorted CD4+ and CD8+ T cells. The V call is TRBV7-2, the J call TRBJ1-1, with TRBD1 identical over 10 bases. The sequenced sample was CD8+ T cells sorted from blood, obtained between weeks 44 and 45, from a patient treated with tofacitinib. The receptor comes from a human donor with alopecia areata. CDR3 protein: CASSHGGTGVNTEAFF. CDR3 DNA: TGTGCCAGCAGCCATGGCGGGACAGGGGTGAACACTGAAGCTTTCTTT.